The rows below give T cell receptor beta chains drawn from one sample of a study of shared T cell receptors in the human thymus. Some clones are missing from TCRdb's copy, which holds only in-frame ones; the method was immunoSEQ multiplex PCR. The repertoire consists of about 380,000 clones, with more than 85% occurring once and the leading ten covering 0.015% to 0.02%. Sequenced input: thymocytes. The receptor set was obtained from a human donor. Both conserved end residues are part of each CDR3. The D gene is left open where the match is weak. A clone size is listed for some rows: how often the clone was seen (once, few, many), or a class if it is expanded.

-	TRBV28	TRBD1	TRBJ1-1	TGTGCCAGCAGTTCGACCCACAGGGGTACTGAAGCTTTCTTT	CASSSTHRGTEAFF
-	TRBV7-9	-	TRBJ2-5	TGTGCCAGCAGCTTAGCGCGACTAGGCCGGGAGACCCAGTACTTC	CASSLARLGRETQYF
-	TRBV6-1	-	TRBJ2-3	TGTGCCAGCAGTGCCCCATATTCTCTAGCCGTGGGGACAGATACGCAGTATTTT	CASSAPYSLAVGTDTQYF
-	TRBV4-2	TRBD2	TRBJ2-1	TGTGCCAGCAGCCAATTTTTGTCAGCGGGAGGGCCCAATGAGCAGTTCTTC	CASSQFLSAGGPNEQFF
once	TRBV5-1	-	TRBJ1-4	TGCGCCAGCAGCCCTGTGTATAGGGGTAAAGCAGATGAAAAACTGTTTTTT	CASSPVYRGKADEKLFF
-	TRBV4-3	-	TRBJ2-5	TGCGCCAGCAGCCAAGACGGACAGAACCAAGAGACCCAGTACTTC	CASSQDGQNQETQYF
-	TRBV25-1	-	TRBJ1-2	TGTGCCAGCAGTGAATTTAGGCAGAACTATGGCTACACCTTC	CASSEFRQNYGYTF
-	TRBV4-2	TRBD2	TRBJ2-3	TGTGCCAGCAGCCATCACAGACTAGCGGGTCAAGATACGCAGTATTTT	CASSHHRLAGQDTQYF
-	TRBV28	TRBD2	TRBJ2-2	TGTGCCAGCAGTTTCCAGGGACTAGCGGGATACACCGGGGAGCTGTTTTTT	CASSFQGLAGYTGELFF
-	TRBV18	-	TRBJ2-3	TGTGCCAGCTCACCCAGCGGTGTTACAGATACGCAGTATTTT	CASSPSGVTDTQYF
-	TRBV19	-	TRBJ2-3	TGTGCCAGTACAAGTCGGCACACAGATACGCAGTATTTT	CASTSRHTDTQYF
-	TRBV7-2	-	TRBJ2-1	TGTGCCAGCAGCTTAGGACTAGAGGCTAATGAGCAGTTCTTC	CASSLGLEANEQFF
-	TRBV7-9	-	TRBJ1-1	TGTGCCAGCAGCCCCGGGGCTGAAGCTTTCTTT	CASSPGAEAFF
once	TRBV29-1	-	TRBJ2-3	TGCAGCGTTCCCGGCAGAGGTACGCAGTATTTT	CSVPGRGTQYF
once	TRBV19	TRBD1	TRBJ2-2	TGTGCCAGCAGAATCACATACACAGGACAGGGAGGCACCGGGGAGCTGTTTTTT	CASRITYTGQGGTGELFF
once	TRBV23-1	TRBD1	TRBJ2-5	TGCGCCAGCAGTCCTCAGGGGGCTTACGAGACCCAGTACTTC	CASSPQGAYETQYF
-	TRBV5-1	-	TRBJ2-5	TGCGCCAGCAGGACCGGGACGGTAACTCAAGAGACCCAGTACTTC	CASRTGTVTQETQYF
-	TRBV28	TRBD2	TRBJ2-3	TGTGCCAGCAGAGACGGTCAGCGGGAGCAAGATACGCAGTATTTT	CASRDGQREQDTQYF
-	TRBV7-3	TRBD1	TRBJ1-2	TGTGCCAGCAGCTCGGGACAGGGCTACACCTTC	CASSSGQGYTF
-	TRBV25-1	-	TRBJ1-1	TGTGCCAGCAGCGCCCGGGGGGTTACGGGGGCTCAAACTGAAGCTTTCTTT	CASSARGVTGAQTEAFF
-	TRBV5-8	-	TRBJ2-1	TGTGCCAGCAGCAAAAGCTTTCGGTACAATGAGCAGTTCTTC	CASSKSFRYNEQFF
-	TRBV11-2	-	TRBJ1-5	TGTGCCAGCAGCTTAGAAGGGTTCAATCAGCCCCAGCATTTT	CASSLEGFNQPQHF
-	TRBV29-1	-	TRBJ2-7	TGCAGCGTTGGAGATTTCTACGAGCAGTACTTC	CSVGDFYEQYF
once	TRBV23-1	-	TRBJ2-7	TGCGCCAGCAGTCAAGGCTCGGGCGAGCAGTACTTC	CASSQGSGEQYF
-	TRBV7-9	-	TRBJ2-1	TGTGCCAGCAGCAGCCCCATCCAGGGGGAGCAGTTCTTC	CASSSPIQGEQFF
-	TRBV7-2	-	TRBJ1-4	TGTGCCAGCACCGAGGAGGTTCTCCCCGGATCGTATGAAAAACTGTTTTTT	CASTEEVLPGSYEKLFF
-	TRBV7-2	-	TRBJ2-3	TGTGCCAGCAGGGCGAAGCAGGGCCCAGATACGCAGTATTTT	CASRAKQGPDTQYF
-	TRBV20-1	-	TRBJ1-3	TGCAGTGCTATACCTGGAAACACCATATATTTT	CSAIPGNTIYF
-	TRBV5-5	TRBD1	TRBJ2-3	TGTGCCAGCAGCTTAAGTCCAGGGGGAGATACGCAGTATTTT	CASSLSPGGDTQYF
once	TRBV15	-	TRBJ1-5	TGTGCCACCAGCAGTGGACATAGGCCTAGCAATCAGCCCCAGCATTTT	CATSSGHRPSNQPQHF
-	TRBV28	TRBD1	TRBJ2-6	TGTGCCAGCAGTTTACCGGACAGGGGAACTGGGGCCAACGTCCTGACTTTC	CASSLPDRGTGANVLTF
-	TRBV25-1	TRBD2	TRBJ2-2	TGTGCCGGCCGACCGGGACTAGCTACCGTTACCGGGGAGCTGTTTTTT	CAGRPGLATVTGELFF
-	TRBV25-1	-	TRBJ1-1	TGTGCCAGTAAACAGTCCGGCACGAACACTGAAGCTTTCTTT	CASKQSGTNTEAFF
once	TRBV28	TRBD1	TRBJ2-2	TGTGCCAGCAGTTCGTCAGGGGGCGACGGCACCGGGGAGCTGTTTTTT	CASSSSGGDGTGELFF
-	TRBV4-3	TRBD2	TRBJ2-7	TGCGCCAGCAGCCAAGAGCTAGCGGGAGACTACGAGCAGTACTTC	CASSQELAGDYEQYF
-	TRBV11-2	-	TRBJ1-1	TGTGCCAGCAGCTTAGATAATAAGGCGCAGGCGATCAACACTGAAGCTTTCTTT	CASSLDNKAQAINTEAFF
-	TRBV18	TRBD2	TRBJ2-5	TGTGCCAGCTCACCGATCTTGACTAGCGGGAGTTCTGAGACCCAGTACTTC	CASSPILTSGSSETQYF
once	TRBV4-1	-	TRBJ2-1	TGCGCCAGCAGCCAAGATCTTAGCGACTACAATGAGCAGTTCTTC	CASSQDLSDYNEQFF
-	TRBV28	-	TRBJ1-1	TGTGCCAGCAGGTATCAGCAGGTGGACACTGAAGCTTTCTTT	CASRYQQVDTEAFF
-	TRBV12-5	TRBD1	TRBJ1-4	TGTGCTAGTGGTTTCCCCCTGGACAGGCTCGAGGAAAAACTGTTTTTT	CASGFPLDRLEEKLFF
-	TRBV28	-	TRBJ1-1	TGTGCCAGCAGTTTATTCGGGGTTGTTAAGACTGAAGCTTTCTTT	CASSLFGVVKTEAFF
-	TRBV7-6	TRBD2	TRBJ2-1	TGTGCCAGCAGCTTATCCGGCACTAGCGGGAAGCCGTTCAATGAGCAGTTCTTC	CASSLSGTSGKPFNEQFF
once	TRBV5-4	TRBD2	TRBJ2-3	TGTGCCAGCAGCTTGGAGGCTAGCGGTCACACAGATACGCAGTATTTT	CASSLEASGHTDTQYF
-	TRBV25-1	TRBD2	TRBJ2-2	TGTGCCAGCAGTGAAGGAGGAGCGGGGGGAAGCGGGGAGCTGTTTTTT	CASSEGGAGGSGELFF
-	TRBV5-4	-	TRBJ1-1	TGTGCCAGCAGCCGGCGGACAGCACCCACCCTACGTAACACTGAAGCTTTCTTT	CASSRRTAPTLRNTEAFF
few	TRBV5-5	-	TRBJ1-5	TGTGCCAGCAGCTTGCAAGGGTATCAGCCCCAGCATTTT	CASSLQGYQPQHF
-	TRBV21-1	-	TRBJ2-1	TGTGCCAGCAGCGCCCGACAGGGCTTTAGTCTGTTCTTC	CASSARQGFSLFF
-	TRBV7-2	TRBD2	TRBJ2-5	TGTGCCAGCGCGACTAGCGCCTCCCAAGAGACCCAGTACTTC	CASATSASQETQYF
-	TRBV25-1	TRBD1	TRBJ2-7	TGTGCCAGCAGTGAAGCCGGACAGGTTTCCAACGAGCAGTACTTC	CASSEAGQVSNEQYF
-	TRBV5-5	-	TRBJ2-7	TGTGCCAGCAGCTTGGCCCAGGACGAGCAGTACTTC	CASSLAQDEQYF
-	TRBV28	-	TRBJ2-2	TGTGCCAGCAGTCTCCCTAGGGGGGAGGGCCGAGGGGCCGGGGAGCTGTTTTTT	CASSLPRGEGRGAGELFF
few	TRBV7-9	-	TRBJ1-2	TGTGCCAGCAGCTTAGGTCGGGGCTATGGCTACACCTTC	CASSLGRGYGYTF
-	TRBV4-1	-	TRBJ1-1	TGCGCCAGCAGCCAAGATGCAGATACCCACACTGAAGCTTTCTTT	CASSQDADTHTEAFF
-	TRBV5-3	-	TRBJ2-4	TGTGCCAGAAGCTGCAGGATTGGAACCAAAAACATTCAGTACTTC	CARSCRIGTKNIQYF
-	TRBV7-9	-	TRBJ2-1	TGTGCCAGCAGCCCACCCCTGGAGAATGAGCAGTTCTTC	CASSPPLENEQFF
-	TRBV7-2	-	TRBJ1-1	TGTGCCAGCAGCTCGTCCCCCCCATGGGGGGCGGAGGTGGACACTGAAGCTTTCTTT	CASSSSPPWGAEVDTEAFF